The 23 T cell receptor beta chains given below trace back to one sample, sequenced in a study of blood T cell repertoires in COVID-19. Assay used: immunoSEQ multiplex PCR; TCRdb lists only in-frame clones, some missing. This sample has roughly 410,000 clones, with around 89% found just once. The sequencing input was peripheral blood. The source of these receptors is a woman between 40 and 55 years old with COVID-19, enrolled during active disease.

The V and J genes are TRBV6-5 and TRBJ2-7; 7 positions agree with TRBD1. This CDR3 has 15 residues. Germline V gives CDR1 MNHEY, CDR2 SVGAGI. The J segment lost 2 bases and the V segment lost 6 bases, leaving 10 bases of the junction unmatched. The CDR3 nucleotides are TGTGCCAGCAGAACATCCCGGGACAGTACCTACGAGCAGTACTTC. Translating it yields CASRTSRDSTYEQYF.

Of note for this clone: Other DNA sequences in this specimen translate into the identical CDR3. CDR3 coding DNA: TGTGCCAGCAGTTACTCCCCGGGACAGGGTAACTATGGCTACACCTTC. This translates into CASSYSPGQGNYGYTF. J is TRBJ1-2 and V is TRBV6-2 or TRBV6-3, with 9 bases matching TRBD1. From germline, CDR1 is MNHEY and CDR2 SVGEGT. This CDR3 spans 16 amino acids. After removal of 0 bases from V and 1 base from J, the junction contained 3 bases not matched to a gene.

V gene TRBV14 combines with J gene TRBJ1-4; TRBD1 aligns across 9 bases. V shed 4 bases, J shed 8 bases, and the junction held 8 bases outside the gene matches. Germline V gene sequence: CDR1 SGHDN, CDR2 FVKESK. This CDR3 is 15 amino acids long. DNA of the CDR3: TGTGCCAGCAGCCTCGCCGGGACAGGGAGGGAAAAACTGTTTTTT. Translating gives CASSLAGTGREKLFF.

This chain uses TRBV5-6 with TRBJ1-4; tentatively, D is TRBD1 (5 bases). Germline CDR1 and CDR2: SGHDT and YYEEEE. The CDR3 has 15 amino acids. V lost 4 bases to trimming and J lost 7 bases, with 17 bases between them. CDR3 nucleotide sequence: TGTGCCAGCAGCCCTGAAGGACGGGGGGGTGAAAAACTGTTTTTT. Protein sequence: CASSPEGRGGEKLFF.

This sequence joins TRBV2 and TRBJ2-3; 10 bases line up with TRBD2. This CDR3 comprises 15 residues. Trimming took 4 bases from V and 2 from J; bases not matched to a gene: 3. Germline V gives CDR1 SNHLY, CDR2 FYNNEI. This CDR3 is CASSGTSGNTDTQYF. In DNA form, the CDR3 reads TGTGCCAGCAGTGGGACTAGCGGAAACACAGATACGCAGTATTTT. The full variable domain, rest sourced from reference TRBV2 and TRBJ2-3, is EPEVTQTPSHQVTQMGQEVILRCVPISNHLYFYWYRQILGQKVEFLVSFYNNEISEKSEIFDDQFSVERPDGSNFTLKIRSTKLEDSAMYFCASSGTSGNTDTQYFGPGTRLTVL.

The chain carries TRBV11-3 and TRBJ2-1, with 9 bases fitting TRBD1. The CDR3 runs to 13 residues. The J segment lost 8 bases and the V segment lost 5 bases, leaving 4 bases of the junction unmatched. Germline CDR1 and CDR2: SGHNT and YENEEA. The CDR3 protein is CASSDRTGDEQFF. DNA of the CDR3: TGTGCCAGCAGCGACCGGACAGGGGATGAGCAGTTCTTC. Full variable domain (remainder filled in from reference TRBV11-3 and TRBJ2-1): EAGVVQSPRYKIIEKKQPVAFWCNPISGHNTLYWYLQNLGQGPELLIRYENEEAVDDSQLPKDRFSAERLKGVDSTLKIQPAELGDSAVYLCASSDRTGDEQFFGPGTRLTVL.

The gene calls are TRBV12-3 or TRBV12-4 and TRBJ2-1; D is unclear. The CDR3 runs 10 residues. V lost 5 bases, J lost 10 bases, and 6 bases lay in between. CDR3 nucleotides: TGTGCCAGCAGTCAGGTGGAGCAGTTCTTC. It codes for CASSQVEQFF.

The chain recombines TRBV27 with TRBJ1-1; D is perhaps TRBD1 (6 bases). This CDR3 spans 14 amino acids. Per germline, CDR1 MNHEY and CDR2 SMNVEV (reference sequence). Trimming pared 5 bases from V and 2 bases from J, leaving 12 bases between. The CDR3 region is CASSVRTANTEAFF. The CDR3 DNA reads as TGTGCCAGCAGTGTCCGGACAGCAAACACTGAAGCTTTCTTT.

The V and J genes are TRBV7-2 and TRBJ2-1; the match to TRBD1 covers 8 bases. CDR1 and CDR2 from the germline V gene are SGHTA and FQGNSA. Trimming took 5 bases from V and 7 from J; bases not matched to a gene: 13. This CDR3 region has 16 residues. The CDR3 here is CASSASSGQARNEQFF. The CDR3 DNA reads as TGTGCCAGCAGCGCAAGCTCGGGACAGGCAAGGAATGAGCAGTTCTTC.

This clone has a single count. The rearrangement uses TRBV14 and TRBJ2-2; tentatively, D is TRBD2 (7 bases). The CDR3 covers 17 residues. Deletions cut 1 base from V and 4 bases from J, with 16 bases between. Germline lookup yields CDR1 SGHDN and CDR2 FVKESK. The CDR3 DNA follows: TGTGCCAGCAGCCAAGGTGCGGGGGCGGCTGGCACCGGGGAGCTGTTTTTT. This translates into CASSQGAGAAGTGELFF.

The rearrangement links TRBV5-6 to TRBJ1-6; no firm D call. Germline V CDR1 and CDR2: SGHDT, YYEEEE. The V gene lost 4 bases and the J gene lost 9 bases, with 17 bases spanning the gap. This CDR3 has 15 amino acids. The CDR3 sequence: CASSRLWVTGSPLHF. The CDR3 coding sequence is TGTGCCAGCAGCCGTCTTTGGGTAACGGGTTCACCCCTCCACTTT.

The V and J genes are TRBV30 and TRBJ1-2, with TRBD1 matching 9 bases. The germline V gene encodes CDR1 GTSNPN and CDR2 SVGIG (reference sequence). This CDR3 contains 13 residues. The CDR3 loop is CATRQGGNYGYTF. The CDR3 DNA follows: TGTGCAACAAGACAGGGGGGTAACTATGGCTACACCTTC.

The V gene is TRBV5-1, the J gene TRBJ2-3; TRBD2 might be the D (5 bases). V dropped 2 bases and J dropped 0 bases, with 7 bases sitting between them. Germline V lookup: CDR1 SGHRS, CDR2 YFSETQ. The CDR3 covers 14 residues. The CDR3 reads CASSLGGSTDTQYF. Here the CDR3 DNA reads TGCGCCAGCAGCTTAGGAGGTAGCACAGATACGCAGTATTTT.

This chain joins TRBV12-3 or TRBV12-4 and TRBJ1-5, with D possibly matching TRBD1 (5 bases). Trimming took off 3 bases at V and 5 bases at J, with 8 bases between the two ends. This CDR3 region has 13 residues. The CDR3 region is CASSFGTDQPQHF. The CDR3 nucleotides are TGTGCCAGCAGTTTCGGGACTGATCAGCCCCAGCATTTT.

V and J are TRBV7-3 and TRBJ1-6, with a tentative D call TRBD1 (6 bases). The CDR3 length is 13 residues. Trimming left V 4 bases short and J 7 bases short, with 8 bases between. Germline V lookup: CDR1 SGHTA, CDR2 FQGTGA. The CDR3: CASSSTGNSPLHF. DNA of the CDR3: TGTGCCAGCAGCTCTACAGGGAATTCACCCCTCCACTTT.

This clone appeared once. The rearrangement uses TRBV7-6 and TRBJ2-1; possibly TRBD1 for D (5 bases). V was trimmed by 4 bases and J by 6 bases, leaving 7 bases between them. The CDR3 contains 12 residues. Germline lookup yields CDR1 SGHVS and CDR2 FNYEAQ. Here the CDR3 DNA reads TGTGCCAGCAGCTCCACAGGCAATGAGCAGTTCTTC. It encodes CASSSTGNEQFF.

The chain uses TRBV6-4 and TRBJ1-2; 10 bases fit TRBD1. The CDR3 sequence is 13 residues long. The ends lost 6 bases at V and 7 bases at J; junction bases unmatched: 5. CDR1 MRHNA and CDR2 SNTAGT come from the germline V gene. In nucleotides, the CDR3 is TGTGCCAGCAGCCAGACAGGGGGCCTTGGCTACACCTTC. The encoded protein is CASSQTGGLGYTF.

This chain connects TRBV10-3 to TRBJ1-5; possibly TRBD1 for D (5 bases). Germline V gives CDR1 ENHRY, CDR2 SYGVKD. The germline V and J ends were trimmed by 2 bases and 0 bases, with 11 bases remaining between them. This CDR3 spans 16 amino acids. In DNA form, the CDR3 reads TGTGCCATCAGTGAGGGGGGGGTGCGTAGCAATCAGCCCCAGCATTTT. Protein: CAISEGGVRSNQPQHF.

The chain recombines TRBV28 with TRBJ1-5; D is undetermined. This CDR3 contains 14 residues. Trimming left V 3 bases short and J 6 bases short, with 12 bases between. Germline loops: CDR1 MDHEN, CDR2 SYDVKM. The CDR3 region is CASSFSGEGQPQHF. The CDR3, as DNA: TGTGCCAGCAGTTTTTCTGGAGAGGGTCAGCCCCAGCATTTT.

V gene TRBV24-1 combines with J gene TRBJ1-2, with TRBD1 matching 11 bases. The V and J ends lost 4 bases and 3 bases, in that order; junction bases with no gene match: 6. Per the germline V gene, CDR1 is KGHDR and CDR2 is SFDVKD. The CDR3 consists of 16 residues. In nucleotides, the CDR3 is TGTGCCACCAGTGAACCCGGACAGGGGGCGTACTATGGCTACACCTTC. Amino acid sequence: CATSEPGQGAYYGYTF.

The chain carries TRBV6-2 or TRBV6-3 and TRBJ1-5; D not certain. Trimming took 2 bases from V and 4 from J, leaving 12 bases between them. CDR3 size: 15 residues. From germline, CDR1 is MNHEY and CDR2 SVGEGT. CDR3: CASSYGGVWNQPQHF. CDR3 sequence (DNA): TGTGCCAGCAGTTACGGCGGGGTATGGAATCAGCCCCAGCATTTT.

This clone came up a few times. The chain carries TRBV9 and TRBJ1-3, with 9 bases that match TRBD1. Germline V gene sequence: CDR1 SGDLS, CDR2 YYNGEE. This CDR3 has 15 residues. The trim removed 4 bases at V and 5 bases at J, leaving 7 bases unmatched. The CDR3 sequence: CASSPRDRERNTIYF. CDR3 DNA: TGTGCCAGCAGCCCTAGGGACAGGGAGAGAAACACCATATATTTT.

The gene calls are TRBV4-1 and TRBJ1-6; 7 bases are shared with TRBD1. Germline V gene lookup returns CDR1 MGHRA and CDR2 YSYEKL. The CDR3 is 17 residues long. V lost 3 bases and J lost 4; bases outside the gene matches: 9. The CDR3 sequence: CASSHITRGVYNSPLHF. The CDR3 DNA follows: TGCGCCAGCAGCCACATAACCAGGGGGGTTTATAATTCACCCCTCCACTTT.